Listed below are T cell receptor beta chains from one sample, sequenced in a study of shared clonotypes between healthy human individuals. Measured with immunoSEQ multiplex PCR; TCRdb has only the in-frame clones, and not every one. The repertoire holds approximately 2,000,000 clones, with about 93% as singletons. The sequenced sample consisted of naive CD8+ T cells from PBMCs. All receptors come from a man aged 18 to 29 in good health. Some clones in this sample may be carry-over from other donors' samples. CDR3s leave out the opening cysteine and the closing phenylalanine or tryptophan.

j_gene,v_gene,CDR3aa
TRBJ1-4,TRBV7-3,ASSLGRGAKLF
TRBJ2-1,TRBV14,ASSHLAGVDEQF
TRBJ2-7,TRBV10-3,AISEPTGGVYEQY
TRBJ1-3,TRBV4-1,ASSHRGGTGKPNTIY
TRBJ2-7,TRBV9,ASSASGRTAEQY
TRBJ2-6,TRBV27,ASSLLLSQGANVLT
TRBJ2-5,TRBV21-1,ASSIRDRTFLETQY
TRBJ1-2,TRBV9,ASLGQLYGYT
TRBJ2-7,TRBV28,ASSPDNGNEQY
TRBJ1-3,TRBV15,ATRQRTGPGNTIY
TRBJ2-3,TRBV19,ASSVRTSGTDTQY
TRBJ1-1,TRBV6-5,ASSPGVGEAF
TRBJ2-1,TRBV7-2,ASSSLSGSWYNEQF
TRBJ2-7,TRBV7-9,ASRYRSSYEQY
TRBJ2-3,TRBV6-1,ASSTGTLKDTQY
TRBJ2-5,TRBV7-8,ASSLTPSGRNSETQY
TRBJ2-1,TRBV7-9,ASSPRTVAGGAHEQF
TRBJ1-1,TRBV10-3,AISESGRKQGGAF
TRBJ2-1,TRBV7-9,ASSFTQEPSGLNEQF
TRBJ2-5,TRBV27,ASSPRGYQETQY
TRBJ2-7,TRBV5-5,ASSALGSGSHEQY
TRBJ2-2,TRBV7-9,ASSLEPMTHGI
TRBJ2-7,TRBV7-9,ASRVGGEQY
TRBJ2-1,TRBV7-9,ASSLKGSGNEQF
TRBJ1-3,TRBV7-9,ASSLAGAWGGSGNTIY
TRBJ1-1,TRBV30,AWSAPQSMNTEAF
TRBJ2-7,TRBV7-9,ASSLGSGSYPHEQY
TRBJ2-2,TRBV7-9,ASSPSQLTGELF
TRBJ1-2,TRBV30,AWWTGRGGYGYT
TRBJ2-1,TRBV6-1,ASSEAGGLLHNEQF
TRBJ2-7,TRBV10-2,ASSENIGGEDYEQY
TRBJ2-3,TRBV29-1,SAAVGDTGTDTQY
TRBJ1-4,TRBV7-9,ASSLGGGSEKLF
TRBJ2-7,TRBV5-1,ASSLEGFGAPSHSYEQY
TRBJ1-5,TRBV19,ASRTGHYSNQPQH
TRBJ1-2,TRBV28,ASSLSPGAGYT
TRBJ2-3,TRBV28,ASSPLGLAGASTDTQY
TRBJ1-1,TRBV5-8,ASSRGHRDHVGF
TRBJ1-5,TRBV29-1,SVRQDSNQPQH
TRBJ1-4,TRBV29-1,SVEDWGRGPGEKLF
TRBJ2-7,TRBV6-5,ASSYWLAEGSYEQY
TRBJ1-2,TRBV7-9,ASRMGTGELIHSGYT
TRBJ1-1,TRBV25-1,ASRGGQHTEAF
TRBJ1-5,TRBV19,ASTTGNSNQPQH
TRBJ2-6,TRBV27,ASSLYAGGTGSGANVLT
TRBJ2-1,TRBV27,ASSLSGASGYYNEQF